This T cell receptor (beta chain) was captured in a study of cytomegalovirus exposure and HLA in healthy donors. The overall study: Drawn from HLA-typed donors, roughly 87 million unique TCRs were held in an early data release.

Study observations and caveats: Rare sequences made up most TCRs, while some public TCRs were found in many donors.

As for this clone: Its antigen is not identified.

Amplification used 60 Vbeta primers and 13 Jbeta primers. TCRdb's copy holds only in-frame clones and misses some; the assay was immunoSEQ multiplex PCR. The sample carries roughly 100,000 clones, about 81% recorded once. Trimming removed 3 bases at V and 8 bases at J, with 11 bases between. In germline, CDR1 is SGHDT, CDR2 YYEEEE. The CDR3 has 13 residues. The sequence was obtained from a man aged 25 to 40 in good health and CMV-seronegative. The sample taken for sequencing was PBMCs. V is TRBV5-6 and J is TRBJ2-2; maybe TRBD2 (6 bases). DNA for the CDR3: TGTGCCAGCAGCTCCGGGCGGGGAGGGGAGCTGTTTTTT. Amino acid sequence: CASSSGRGGELFF.